This T cell receptor beta chain was sequenced in a study of CD8+CD57+ T cells in acquired aplastic anemia. Study overall: Recorded DNA amounts for sorted CD4+ and CD8+ cells had an average of around 3.4 ug. The study's findings and limits: Comparison of patients with controls identified about 27 shared CD8+ CDR3 sequences.

Notes on this clonotype: Its specificity is unknown.

Both TCR beta VDJ combination and CDR3 sequence profiling were carried out. Genomic DNA was the template for this profiling. TCRdb used MiXCR to reprocess the reads, holding one entry per CDR3 protein. The sample has about 270,000 distinct CDR3 sequences, 50% to 70% seen once. Germline values: CDR1 WNHNN, CDR2 SYGVQD (reference sequence). The CDR3 length is 16 residues. Trimming shortened V by 0 bases and J by 0 bases, and 12 bases separated the two germline ends. The sequence derives from a human donor with severe aplastic anemia or a healthy control (not recorded which). The sequenced sample was sorted CD4+, CD8+, or CD8+CD57+ T cells (not recorded which) from PBMCs. The rearrangement uses TRBV10-1 and TRBJ2-7; tentative D call: TRBD1 (6 bases). CDR3 nucleotides: TGCGCCAGCAGTGAGTCGGGACATGGGTCCTCCTACGAGCAGTACTTC. Its translation: CASSESGHGSSYEQYF.